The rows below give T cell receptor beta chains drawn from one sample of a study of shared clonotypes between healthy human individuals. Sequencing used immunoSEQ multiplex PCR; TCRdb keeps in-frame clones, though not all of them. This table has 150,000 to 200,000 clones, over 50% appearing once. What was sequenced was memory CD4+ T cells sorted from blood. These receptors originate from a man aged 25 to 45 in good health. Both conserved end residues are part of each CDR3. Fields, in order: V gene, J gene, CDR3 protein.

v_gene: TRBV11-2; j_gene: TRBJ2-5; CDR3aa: CASSHSLKQETQYF
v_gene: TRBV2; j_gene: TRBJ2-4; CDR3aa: CASSEARFGTGDGERAKNIQYF
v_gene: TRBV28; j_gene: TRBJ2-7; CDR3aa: CASSSSPTGYEQYF
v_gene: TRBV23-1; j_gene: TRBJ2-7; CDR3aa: CASTLQGYEQYF
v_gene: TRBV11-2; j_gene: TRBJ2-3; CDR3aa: CASSLDRGPGDTQYF
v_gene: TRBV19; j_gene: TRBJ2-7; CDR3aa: CASSPQGLYEQYF
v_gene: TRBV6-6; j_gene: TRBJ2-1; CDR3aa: CASSYPRDAIGNEQFF
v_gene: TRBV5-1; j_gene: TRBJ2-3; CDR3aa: CASNGQGRDTQYF
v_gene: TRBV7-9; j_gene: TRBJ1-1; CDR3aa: CASSPPWEILNTEAFF
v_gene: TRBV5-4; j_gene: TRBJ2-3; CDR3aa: CASSRRGTDTQYF
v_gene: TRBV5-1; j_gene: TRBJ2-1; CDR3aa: CASSLGGDNEQFF
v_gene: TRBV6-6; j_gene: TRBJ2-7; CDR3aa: CASSSGQGFSYEQYF
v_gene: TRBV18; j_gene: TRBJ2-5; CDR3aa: CASSTGHQETQYF
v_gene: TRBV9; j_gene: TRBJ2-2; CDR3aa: CASREGLNTGELFF
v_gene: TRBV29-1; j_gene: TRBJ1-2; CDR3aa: CSAAYGGMGDGYTF
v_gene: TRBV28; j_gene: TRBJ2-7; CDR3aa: CASTRTHEQYF
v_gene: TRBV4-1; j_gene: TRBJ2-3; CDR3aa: CASSLGLAGTDTQYF
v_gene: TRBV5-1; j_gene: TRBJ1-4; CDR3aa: CASSLVPGDEKLFF
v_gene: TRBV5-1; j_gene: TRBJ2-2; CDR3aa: CASSLSDTGELFF
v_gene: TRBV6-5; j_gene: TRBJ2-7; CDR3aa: CASGSVSGGFYEQYF
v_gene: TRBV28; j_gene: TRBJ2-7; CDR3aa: CASRRGGSGYEQYF
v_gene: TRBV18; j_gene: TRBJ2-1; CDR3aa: CASSQLTGGFGNEQFF
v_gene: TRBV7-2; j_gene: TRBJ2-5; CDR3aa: CASSPSPGLNQETQYF
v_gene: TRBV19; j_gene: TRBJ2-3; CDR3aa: CASRMGGRTDTQYF
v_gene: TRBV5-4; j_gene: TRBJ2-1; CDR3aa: CASSLEGIAGGYNEQFF
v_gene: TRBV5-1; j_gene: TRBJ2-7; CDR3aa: CASSSTGGDSYEQYF
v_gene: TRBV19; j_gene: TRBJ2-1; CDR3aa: CASSTKSSYYNEQFF
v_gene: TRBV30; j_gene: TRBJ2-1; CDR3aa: CAWSLGGATEQFF
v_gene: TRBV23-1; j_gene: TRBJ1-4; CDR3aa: CASSPPFRSDNEKLFF
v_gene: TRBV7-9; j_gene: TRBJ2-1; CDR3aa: CASSLVGDYNEQFF
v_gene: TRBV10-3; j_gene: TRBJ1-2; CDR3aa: CAISESDPPTYTF
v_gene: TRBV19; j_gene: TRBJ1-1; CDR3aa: CASSMKGNTEAFF